One sample yielded the 23 T cell receptor beta chains listed below, sequenced in a study of CD4 T cells in relation to SARS-CoV-2 and coronaviruses. The unexposed donors gave CD4+ T cells in about 2010-2019, prior to COVID-19. The data were produced by immunoSEQ multiplex PCR, yet TCRdb's version contains in-frame clones alone and is incomplete. Among tens of thousands of clones listed, roughly 85% were seen once. Sequenced input: memory CD4+ T cells from PBMCs. These receptors all come from a human donor in good health.

This chain joins TRBV19 and TRBJ2-3; 7 nucleotides agree with TRBD1. Trimming removed 5 bases from V and 6 bases from J; junction bases left unmatched: 14. Germline values: CDR1 LNHDA, CDR2 SQIVND (reference sequence). The CDR3 contains 16 residues. CDR3 sequence reads: CASSGRRGQVGDTQYF. CDR3 bases: TGTGCCAGTAGTGGGAGAAGGGGGCAGGTCGGGGATACGCAGTATTTT.

This clone was seen a single time. The genes are TRBV4-1 and TRBJ2-3; 7 bases fit TRBD1. Germline V gene lookup returns CDR1 MGHRA and CDR2 YSYEKL. Trimming removed 3 bases from V and 3 bases from J; junction bases left unmatched: 18. CDR3 length: 19 residues. CDR3 protein: CASSHQIRGQISGTDTQYF. The CDR3 DNA reads as TGCGCCAGCAGCCACCAAATTCGGGGACAGATTTCGGGGACAGATACGCAGTATTTT.

The rearrangement joins TRBV5-1 to TRBJ2-1; 13 bases are shared with TRBD2. From germline, CDR1 is SGHRS and CDR2 YFSETQ. The CDR3 has 16 residues. V gave up 4 bases and J gave up 3 bases; unmatched junction bases: 4. The CDR3 reads CASSPGTSGIYNEQFF. CDR3 nucleotides: TGCGCCAGCAGCCCGGGGACTAGCGGGATCTACAATGAGCAGTTCTTC.

V gene TRBV6-2 or TRBV6-3 combines with J gene TRBJ2-1; weak D call: TRBD2 (9 bases). V was cut by 1 base and J by 7 bases, with 26 bases left in between. The CDR3 contains 19 residues. Germline values: CDR1 MNHEY, CDR2 SVGEGT. The CDR3 coding sequence is TGTGCCAGCAGTTACTGGCAGGGGGCGGCGGGAGGGTGGGGGAATGAGCAGTTCTTC. Its protein product is CASSYWQGAAGGWGNEQFF.

In the case of this clone: Other DNA sequences of this sample code for an identical CDR3. The gene calls are TRBV5-1 and TRBJ2-2, with 8 nucleotides matching TRBD2. The V gene end was trimmed by 1 base and the J gene end by 6 bases; junction bases not matched to a gene: 5. Germline lookup yields CDR1 SGHRS and CDR2 YFSETQ. This CDR3 is 15 amino acids long. The CDR3 loop is CASSLTAGVAGELFF. The CDR3 DNA reads TGCGCCAGCAGCTTGACAGCGGGAGTGGCCGGGGAGCTGTTTTTT.

The J gene is TRBJ2-2, the V gene TRBV5-1; TRBD2 aligns across 8 bases. The CDR3 spans 15 residues. Per germline, CDR1 SGHRS and CDR2 YFSETQ. Trimming took 4 bases from V and 8 from J; bases not matched to a gene: 10. The CDR3 spells CASSVVTSAPGELFF. The CDR3 coding sequence is TGCGCCAGCAGCGTGGTGACTAGCGCACCAGGGGAGCTGTTTTTT.

The CDR3 spells CASSLGLAGSGRDEQFF. The DNA of the CDR3 is TGTGCCAGCAGCTTGGGACTAGCGGGAAGCGGAAGGGATGAGCAGTTCTTC. The V and J genes are TRBV7-6 and TRBJ2-1; 13 positions agree with TRBD2. The trim removed 3 bases at V and 8 bases at J, leaving 10 bases unmatched. Germline V gives CDR1 SGHVS, CDR2 FNYEAQ. CDR3 length equals 17 residues.

V gene TRBV3-1 (or the pseudogene TRBV3-2) combines with J gene TRBJ1-1; D remains unclear. Trimming took 4 bases from V and 8 from J, leaving 17 bases between them. The germline V gene has CDR1 LGHDT and CDR2 YNNKEL (reference sequence). This CDR3 comprises 14 residues. Here the CDR3 reads CASSRLDPNSEAFF. As DNA, the CDR3 is TGTGCCAGCAGCCGCCTTGACCCAAACTCGGAAGCTTTCTTT.

The V gene is TRBV6-5, the J gene TRBJ2-1; D call uncertain. This CDR3 has 15 amino acids. From germline, CDR1 is MNHEY and CDR2 SVGAGI. V was clipped by 7 bases and J by 5 bases, with 18 bases between them. The CDR3 here is CASKLTRGRNNEQFF. The DNA of the CDR3 is TGTGCCAGCAAATTGACACGCGGTAGGAACAATGAGCAGTTCTTC.

This sequence joins TRBV11-3 and TRBJ2-2; a weak D match, TRBD1 (6 bases). Deletions cut 3 bases from V and 7 bases from J, with 12 bases between. The length of the CDR3 is 14 residues. From germline, CDR1 is SGHNT and CDR2 YENEEA. The CDR3 bases are TGTGCCAGCAGCTTTACGGACAGCTACGGGGAGCTGTTTTTT. It encodes CASSFTDSYGELFF.

This chain joins TRBV6-2 or TRBV6-3 and TRBJ2-2; the D is unclear. The CDR3 covers 15 residues. Germline CDR1 and CDR2: MNHEY and SVGEGT. V was trimmed by 6 bases and J by 0 bases, leaving 11 bases between them. The DNA for the CDR3 is TGTGCCAGCAGCCGCCCCGCCACGAACACCGGGGAGCTGTTTTTT. Translated, it gives CASSRPATNTGELFF.

The chain's CDR3 is CASSLDGTLWSYEQYF. The DNA of the CDR3 is TGTGCCAGCAGCTTAGATGGGACCCTCTGGTCCTACGAGCAGTACTTC. V and J are TRBV7-2 and TRBJ2-7; D possibly uses TRBD1 or TRBD2 (5 bases each). The CDR3 sequence is 16 residues long. Between the trimmed V and J ends, which lost 1 base and 1 base, there was a span of 14 bases. The germline CDR1 and CDR2 sequences are SGHTA and FQGNSA.

The chain combines TRBV3-1 (or the pseudogene TRBV3-2) with TRBJ2-2; D is uncertain. The CDR3 consists of 11 residues. The V gene lost 3 bases and the J gene lost 5 bases, with 1 base spanning the gap. Germline assignment: CDR1 LGHDT and CDR2 YNNKEL (reference sequence). CDR3 nucleotide sequence: TGTGCCAGCAGCCAGACCGGGGAGCTGTTTTTT. Its translation: CASSQTGELFF.

V is TRBV2 and J is TRBJ1-5; no firm D call. The CDR3 has 12 residues. V lost 5 bases to trimming and J lost 9 bases, with 11 bases between them. From germline, CDR1 is SNHLY and CDR2 FYNNEI. The CDR3 here is CASSNVVWPQHF. In DNA form, the CDR3 reads TGTGCCAGCAGTAACGTAGTTTGGCCCCAGCATTTT.

The gene calls are TRBV5-1 and TRBJ2-5, with D possibly TRBD1 on 8 matching bases. Trimming took off 4 bases at V and 5 bases at J, with 18 bases between the two ends. CDR1 is SGHRS and CDR2 is YFSETQ in the germline V gene. This CDR3 contains 15 residues. Here the CDR3 reads CASSRQDRGGETQYF. Here the CDR3 DNA reads TGCGCCAGCAGCAGACAAGACAGGGGAGGGGAGACCCAGTACTTC.

This chain uses TRBV5-1 with TRBJ2-7, with 8 bases fitting TRBD2. CDR1 and CDR2 from the germline V gene are SGHRS and YFSETQ. The trim removed 3 bases at V and 4 bases at J, leaving 6 bases unmatched. This CDR3 has 14 residues. CDR3 in amino acids: CASSSSGSTYEQYF. The CDR3 DNA is TGCGCCAGCAGCTCCAGCGGGAGTACATACGAGCAGTACTTC.

CDR3 residues: CASSADRGETQYF. The CDR3 nucleotides read TGTGCCAGCAGCGCGGACAGGGGAGAGACCCAGTACTTC. The chain combines TRBV7-3 with TRBJ2-5, with 9 nucleotides matching TRBD1. The CDR3 totals 13 residues. The V and J ends lost 5 bases and 4 bases, in that order; junction bases with no gene match: 2. Germline loops: CDR1 SGHTA, CDR2 FQGTGA.

The rearrangement joins TRBV6-5 to TRBJ1-5; D is uncertain. The germline CDR1 and CDR2 sequences are MNHEY and SVGAGI. Trimming shortened V by 6 bases and J by 0 bases, and 12 bases separated the two germline ends. The CDR3 runs to 15 residues. The CDR3 nucleotides are TGTGCCAGCAGGCGACTCTCTAATAGCAATCAGCCCCAGCATTTT. This codes for CASRRLSNSNQPQHF.

This chain uses TRBV15 with TRBJ2-3; D is possibly TRBD2 (7 bases). Germline V gives CDR1 LNHNV, CDR2 YYDKDF (reference sequence). Trimming removed 2 bases from V and 3 bases from J, with 27 bases in between. The CDR3 length is 20 residues. In DNA form, the CDR3 reads TGTGCCACCAGCAGACTCCGTCCAACTGGGGGCGGGAGAGCGACAGATACGCAGTATTTT. It encodes CATSRLRPTGGGRATDTQYF. The full variable domain, with the rest looked up from reference TRBV15 and TRBJ2-3, is DAMVIQNPRYQVTQFGKPVTLSCSQTLNHNVMYWYQQKSSQAPKLLFHYYDKDFNNEADTPDNFQSRRPNTSFCFLDIRSPGLGDTAMYLCATSRLRPTGGGRATDTQYFGPGTRLTVL.

V gene TRBV24-1 combines with J gene TRBJ1-1; D might be TRBD1 (5 bases). The V gene lost 4 bases and the J gene lost 6 bases, with 14 bases spanning the gap. The germline V gene has CDR1 KGHDR and CDR2 SFDVKD. This CDR3 has 14 amino acids. In DNA, the CDR3 is TGTGCCACCAGTGACGGTAGGGGCGGATCTGAAGCTTTCTTT. Translating it yields CATSDGRGGSEAFF.

The genes are TRBV5-1 and TRBJ2-1, with 14 nucleotides matching TRBD2. This CDR3 spans 16 amino acids. Looked up from germline, CDR1 is SGHRS and CDR2 is YFSETQ. Trimming at V came to 4 bases and at J to 12 bases, leaving 12 bases not matched to a gene. The CDR3 loop reads CASSEPETSGRAWQFF. The CDR3 DNA reads as TGCGCCAGCAGCGAGCCCGAGACTAGCGGGAGGGCCTGGCAGTTCTTC.

The chain is built from TRBV27 and TRBJ2-2; 12 nucleotides line up with TRBD2. The V gene's germline CDR1 is MNHEY and CDR2 SMNVEV (reference sequence). Trimming took 7 bases from V and 2 from J; bases not matched to a gene: 5. The CDR3 has 16 amino acids. The CDR3 is CASKPTSGGNTGELFF. The CDR3 DNA reads as TGTGCCAGCAAACCGACTAGCGGGGGTAACACCGGGGAGCTGTTTTTT.

The table lists this clone with a few counts. The V call is TRBV28, the J call TRBJ1-6, with D tentatively TRBD1 (5 bases). The CDR3 has 14 amino acids. Trimming shortened V by 5 bases and J by 10 bases, and 15 bases separated the two germline ends. The germline gives CDR1 MDHEN, CDR2 SYDVKM. In DNA form, the CDR3 reads TGTGCCAGCAGTCCCTCCCAGGGTAGCTCACCCCTCCACTTT. Translated, it gives CASSPSQGSSPLHF.